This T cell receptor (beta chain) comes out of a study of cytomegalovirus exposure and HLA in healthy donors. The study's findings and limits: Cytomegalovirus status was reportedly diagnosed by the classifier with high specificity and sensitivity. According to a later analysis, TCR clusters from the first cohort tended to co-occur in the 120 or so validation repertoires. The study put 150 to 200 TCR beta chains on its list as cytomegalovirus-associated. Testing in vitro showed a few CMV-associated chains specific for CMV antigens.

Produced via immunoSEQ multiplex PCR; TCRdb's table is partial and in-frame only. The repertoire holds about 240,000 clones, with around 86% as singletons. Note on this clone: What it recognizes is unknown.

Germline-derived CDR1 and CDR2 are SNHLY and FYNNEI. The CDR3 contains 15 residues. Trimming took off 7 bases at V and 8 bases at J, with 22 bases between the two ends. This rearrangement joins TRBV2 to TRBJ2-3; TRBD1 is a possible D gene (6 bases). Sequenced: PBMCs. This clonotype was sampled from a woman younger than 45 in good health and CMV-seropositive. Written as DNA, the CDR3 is TGTGCCAGCAAGAAGGACAGACTCAACACCGTTACGCAGTATTTT. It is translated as CASKKDRLNTVTQYF.